This T cell receptor (beta chain) was captured in a study of neurological immune-mediated disorders. The study's findings and limits: In HTLV-1-associated myelopathy, TCR clonal expansion was greatest, and in multiple sclerosis it was least, below healthy controls.

V shed 4 bases and J shed 0 bases, with 14 bases lying between them. The CDR3 loop spans 16 amino acids. This clonotype was picked up many times. Its cognate antigen is unknown. Healthy control samples came from blood bank volunteers in Maryland, USA. Stored at -80 C, 2 million PBMCs were the source of the unsorted libraries. The cDNA was produced through 5'RACE with 10-nucleotide random UMIs. TCRdb fed the 5' RACE reads into MiXCR, producing one record per CDR3 protein. The sample lists roughly 56,000 distinct CDR3 sequences, over 9.5% seen once, with 1.5% to 2% in the top ten. The TCR originated in a man aged 55 to 70 in good health. Sample: PBMCs. The rearrangement links TRBV12-3 or TRBV12-4 to TRBJ2-3; D uncertain. The CDR3 bases are TGTGCCAGCAGTTACTCCGGCGGACGTAGCACAGATACGCAGTATTTT. It specifies CASSYSGGRSTDTQYF.